This T cell receptor (beta chain) came from a study of Ad26.COV2.S vaccination and SARS-CoV-2 variants (dated by TCRdb to about 2021). For context, the study as a whole: Donors in the vaccine arm were drawn from COV1001, a phase I-IIa trial of Ad26.COV2.S in healthy adults that was multicentre, randomized, double-blind and placebo-controlled. Ad26.COV2.S was administered intramuscularly at a dose of 5x10^10 or 1x10^11 viral particles, either as one shot or as two shots given 56 days apart. TCRbeta repertoire sequencing served as the tool for gauging how specific and how broad the SARS-CoV-2-reactive T cell receptors were following Ad26.COV2.S vaccination. The TCR-sequenced set comprised about 32 samples: about 19 Ad26.COV2.S vaccine recipients, 5 placebo recipients and 8 SARS-CoV-2 convalescent individuals. Trial participants were randomized into five groups of five: low-dose or high-dose Ad26.COV2.S given once or twice, or placebo on both occasions. Investigators remained blinded to trial group allocation during experiments and outcome assessment.

Cut back by 2 bases and 4 bases, the V and J ends lie 14 bases apart. The CDR3 covers 15 residues, taking in both the cysteine and the phenylalanine. CDR3 DNA only is kept here, 45 bases in frame from base 1. CDR1 and CDR2 are read off the germline V gene as KGHSH and LQKENI. The study at large found these results: The study lacked the statistical power to compare responses across vaccine doses or regimens. Comparable non-spike TCR breadth was observed between vaccine and placebo recipients, consistent with only spike being contained in the vaccine. After vaccination, substantial breadth of spike-specific CD8+ and CD4+ T cell responses was reported. According to the authors, total T cell responses may have been underestimated by the TCR breadth and depth analyses. Spike-specific TCR breadth was higher in Ad26.COV2.S recipients than in placebo recipients (P = 0.0014).

The immunoSEQ Assay was used to sequence TCRbeta CDR3 regions. After extraction, genomic DNA underwent amplification by bias-controlled multiplex PCR, followed by high-throughput sequencing. As for the authors' bioinformatics: To quantify the absolute abundance of every unique TCRbeta CDR3 region, sequences were collapsed and filtered. Usable DNA was measured by amplifying reference genes present in all nucleated cells, and TCRbeta template counts were normalized to that usable DNA to estimate T cell fraction. Repertoire TCRs were annotated as SARS-CoV-2-specific when V gene, CDR3 amino acid sequence and J gene were exactly matched to a known reactive TCR set. The reference SARS-CoV-2 TCR set was derived from MIRA and filtered for enrichment in COVID-19-positive ImmuneCODE repertoires, a step that removed public or cross-reactive TCRs. Using the MIRA antigens, annotated TCRs were further analysed by specific ORF or by position within an ORF. Breadth was defined as the number of annotated unique rearrangements divided by the total number of unique productive rearrangements, and depth was defined as the summed frequency of the annotated unique rearrangements. Group comparisons of TCR breadth used two-sided Wilcoxon rank-sum tests. Entries here come from immuneACCESS through TCRdb and include only in-frame sequences with V and J called. Some clones fail to appear in such tables; in the studies checked, an unresolved V gene covers under half of the shortfall, and the cause of the remainder is unknown. V and J calls and clone size follow that table, whereas D and trimming were derived from the DNA. The sample table records about 320,000 clones; roughly 88% of these occur just once. The top ten constitute around 5.5% of the sample.

The treatment or condition label corresponds to: some 19 received Ad26.COV2.S at low or high dose, single or two shots; several received placebo; per-sample allocation not given. For vaccine and placebo recipients, the sequenced repertoires came from samples collected on day 63 after the first injection. Between 29 July and 7 August 2020, Cohort 1b enrolled some 25 adults aged 18-55 years at one site in Boston, USA. Ad26.COV2.S was a replication-incompetent adenovirus type 26 vector expressing a prefusion-stabilized SARS-CoV-2 spike protein from the original Wuhan strain. This clone was found once. Its antigen target is currently unknown. Base qualities were left out, and no much larger clone turns up one base away.

This material consisted of peripheral blood, taken in a trial of Ad26.COV2.S vaccine versus placebo. This clonotype was sampled from a person between 18 and 65 years old who received the Ad26.COV2.S COVID-19 vaccine or a placebo. Recombination linked TRBV18 to TRBJ2-5; possibly the D gene is TRBD1, per 5 matching bases. The nucleotide sequence is TGTGCCAGCTCACCAGGTGCAGGGTGGAGAGAGACCCAGTACTTC. Its translation is CASSPGAGWRETQYF.